The 5 T cell receptor beta chains presented below share a single source sample, sequenced in a study of T-cell reconstitution after alpha-beta-depleted transplantation in children. For TCRbeta, the library was prepared with unique molecular identifiers. Each CDR3 protein is one row after TCRdb ran MiXCR on the PCR reads. The profile shows hundreds of thousands of distinct CDR3 sequences, 10% to 13% of them singletons. Specimen: PBMCs from the stem cell graft donor, collected from the stem cell graft. The receptors originated from a human donor who donated a stem cell graft to a child with acute myeloid leukemia.

In its sample, this clonotype was seen a few times. This rearrangement joins TRBV20-1 to TRBJ1-2; TRBD1 matches 9 bases. The J segment lost 4 bases and the V segment lost 3 bases, leaving 9 bases of the junction unmatched. The germline V gene encodes CDR1 DFQATT and CDR2 SNEGSKA (reference sequence). This CDR3 has 15 amino acids. In DNA, the CDR3 is TGCAGTGCTAGCCAGCGGACAGGGGCCTTCTATGGCTACACCTTC. It specifies CSASQRTGAFYGYTF.

A few counts support this clonotype. This chain uses TRBV7-6 with TRBJ2-3; possibly TRBD1 for D (6 bases). This CDR3 comprises 18 residues. The V and J ends lost 2 bases and 1 base respectively, with 19 bases between them. Per the germline V gene, CDR1 is SGHVS and CDR2 is FNYEAQ. CDR3 protein: CASSLRAGAARGTDTQYF. CDR3 in DNA: TGTGCCAGCAGCTTAAGGGCAGGGGCGGCGCGAGGCACAGATACGCAGTATTTT.

This clonotype was counted many times. This chain links TRBV24-1 with TRBJ2-3; the D gene is possibly TRBD2 (6 bases). In germline, CDR1 is KGHDR, CDR2 SFDVKD. The CDR3 length is 13 residues. Trimming shortened V by 7 bases and J by 6 bases, and 13 bases separated the two germline ends. The CDR3, as DNA: TGTGCCACCAGAGGAGGGAGTGGTGATACGCAGTATTTT. This codes for CATRGGSGDTQYF.

This chain uses TRBV15 with TRBJ2-7, with D perhaps TRBD1 or TRBD2 (5 bases each). Germline V gives CDR1 LNHNV, CDR2 YYDKDF (reference sequence). V lost 0 bases and J 4 bases, leaving 16 bases between the germline ends. The length of the CDR3 is 16 residues. The CDR3 bases are TGTGCCACCAGCAGAGAGAACCGGGGCATTTCGTACGAGCAGTACTTC. Encoded protein: CATSRENRGISYEQYF.

The sample holds a few counts of this clonotype. This chain connects TRBV5-6 to TRBJ2-4; 7 bases are shared with TRBD2. Trimming took 0 bases from V and 2 from J; bases not matched to a gene: 5. Germline-derived CDR1 and CDR2 are SGHDT and YYEEEE. The CDR3 runs to 16 residues. The CDR3, as DNA: TGTGCCAGCAGCTTGGCCCCGGGGGGAACCAAAAACATTCAGTACTTC. Translated, it gives CASSLAPGGTKNIQYF.